The 31 T cell receptor beta chains given below trace back to one sample, sequenced in a study of Tregs in tolerant kidney transplant recipients. Recipients received nonmyeloablative bone marrow transplants from related graft donors, with transient mixed chimerism. Using immunoSEQ multiplex PCR, the repertoire was profiled, and TCRdb retains in-frame clones only, with some absent. The table shows about 50,000 clones, with roughly 90% occurring only once. The sample was CD8+ T cells from blood (PBMCs), taken 12 months after the transplant. The receptors were sampled from a human patient who received a combined kidney and bone marrow transplant. These T cells may partly come from the graft donor.

The CDR3, as DNA: TGTGCCAGCAGCCGGAGGGGAGTAGGGGGCGATGAAAAACTGTTTTTT. It is translated as CASSRRGVGGDEKLFF. The V and J genes are TRBV14 and TRBJ1-4; TRBD1 matches 7 bases. The CDR3 sequence is 16 residues long. With V trimmed by 4 bases and J by 6 bases, 11 bases remained unmatched. The V gene's germline CDR1 is SGHDN and CDR2 FVKESK.

This clone came up a few times. The chain uses TRBV4-1 and TRBJ2-5; D may be TRBD1 (5 bases). Looked up from germline, CDR1 is MGHRA and CDR2 is YSYEKL. Trimming removed 1 base at V and 2 bases at J, with 5 bases between. This CDR3 contains 13 residues. CDR3 residues: CASSQGQQETQYF. CDR3 DNA: TGCGCCAGCAGCCAAGGACAGCAAGAGACCCAGTACTTC.

The genes are TRBV27 and TRBJ1-4; D possibly corresponds to TRBD1 (5 bases). Trimming left V 3 bases short and J 5 bases short, with 13 bases between. The CDR3 totals 15 residues. Germline CDR1 reads MNHEY; CDR2 reads SMNVEV (reference sequence). The CDR3 spells CASSFGGSSNEKLFF. CDR3 sequence (DNA): TGTGCCAGCAGTTTTGGGGGGTCTTCCAATGAAAAACTGTTTTTT.

J is TRBJ2-3 and V is TRBV7-3; D remains ambiguous. CDR1 and CDR2 (germline): SGHTA, FQGTGA. The CDR3 is 13 residues long. The germline V and J ends were trimmed by 5 bases and 4 bases, with 10 bases remaining between them. The chain's CDR3 is CASSPPSADTQYF. The CDR3 DNA reads TGTGCCAGCAGCCCACCCTCGGCAGATACGCAGTATTTT.

The rearrangement joins TRBV4-3 to TRBJ2-5; 7 nucleotides align to TRBD2. V was clipped by 1 base and J by 3 bases; unmatched bases: 5. The CDR3 consists of 15 residues. Germline assignment: CDR1 LGHNA and CDR2 YSLEER. CDR3 amino acids: CASSQVLADKETQYF. For the CDR3, the DNA is TGCGCCAGCAGCCAAGTTCTAGCGGACAAAGAGACCCAGTACTTC.

This clone turned up a few times. This chain uses TRBV9 with TRBJ2-1, with 12 bases matching TRBD2. The germline CDR1 and CDR2 sequences are SGDLS and YYNGEE. V was pared by 3 bases and J by 12 bases, with 16 bases of the junction left unmatched. CDR3 size: 17 residues. The CDR3 loop is CASSETPSSGRVKGQFF. CDR3 DNA sequence: TGTGCCAGCAGCGAAACCCCCTCTAGCGGGAGGGTAAAAGGGCAGTTCTTC.

V and J are TRBV27 and TRBJ2-7; D unresolved. The CDR3 loop spans 13 amino acids. Germline values: CDR1 MNHEY, CDR2 SMNVEV (reference sequence). V lost 6 bases and J lost 3, with 12 bases in between. The CDR3 sequence is CASRRSKFYEQYF. CDR3 DNA sequence: TGTGCCAGCAGGCGGTCGAAGTTCTACGAGCAGTACTTC.

This CDR3 reads CASSPRRRTDYEQYF. The CDR3, as DNA: TGTGCCAGCAGCCCCAGACGGAGAACTGACTACGAGCAGTACTTC. V is TRBV6-6 and J is TRBJ2-7; D ambiguous. The CDR3 has 15 amino acids. Germline-derived CDR1 and CDR2 are MNHNY and SVGAGI (reference sequence). V gave up 6 bases and J gave up 3 bases, with 18 bases separating them.

The gene calls are TRBV7-6 and TRBJ2-7, with D possibly being TRBD2 (6 bases). The CDR3 length is 15 residues. Per the germline V gene, CDR1 is SGHVS and CDR2 is FNYEAQ. V was trimmed by 5 bases and J by 4 bases, leaving 18 bases between them. CDR3 nucleotide sequence: TGTGCCAGCAGCCTAGTCGACGGGAGCCCTTACGAGCAGTACTTC. It yields the protein CASSLVDGSPYEQYF.

The rearrangement joins TRBV7-8 to TRBJ2-1, with TRBD2 matching over 9 bases. The CDR3 runs to 15 residues. Germline-derived CDR1 and CDR2 are SGHVS and FQNEAQ. The ends lost 0 bases at V and 7 bases at J; junction bases unmatched: 4. The CDR3 DNA reads as TGTGCCAGCAGCTTAGCTAGCGGGAGTAGAAATGAGCAGTTCTTC. Translated: CASSLASGSRNEQFF.

The CDR3 protein is CASSESTSGGADTQYF. CDR3 DNA sequence: TGTGCCAGCAGCGAATCGACTAGCGGGGGGGCCGATACGCAGTATTTT. J is TRBJ2-3 and V is TRBV4-2; 14 positions match TRBD2. The germline CDR1 and CDR2 sequences are LGHNA and YNFKEQ. V shed 5 bases and J 6 bases; nucleotides not matched to a gene: 7. The CDR3 consists of 16 residues.

The V gene is TRBV11-2, the J gene TRBJ1-1, with a weak D call TRBD1 (6 bases). CDR1 and CDR2 from the germline V gene are SGHAT and FQNNGV. This CDR3 is built from 13 residues. The V gene lost 1 base and the J gene lost 6 bases, with 9 bases spanning the gap. CDR3 nucleotide sequence: TGTGCCAGCAGCTTAGGCGAGGGGGCTGAAGCTTTCTTT. Its protein is CASSLGEGAEAFF.

The V and J genes are TRBV30 and TRBJ1-5, with TRBD1 matching over 7 bases. CDR3 length: 15 residues. V trimming: 4 bases; J trimming: 6 bases; junction bases outside the gene matches: 12. CDR1 and CDR2 (germline): GTSNPN, SVGIG (reference sequence). CDR3 protein: CAWTKDRYLGQPQHF. Written as DNA, the CDR3 is TGTGCCTGGACCAAGGACAGGTACTTGGGTCAGCCCCAGCATTTT.

This chain joins TRBV11-3 and TRBJ2-2; 8 positions match TRBD1. CDR1 is SGHNT and CDR2 is YENEEA in the germline V gene. The CDR3 has 15 residues. V gave up 3 bases and J gave up 4 bases; unmatched junction bases: 4. The DNA of the CDR3 is TGTGCCAGCAGCTTTCCCGGGACAGGCACCGGGGAGCTGTTTTTT. Its translation: CASSFPGTGTGELFF.

CDR3 residues: CAIEREANNEQFF. The CDR3, as DNA: TGTGCCATCGAGCGGGAGGCAAACAATGAGCAGTTCTTC. The chain is built from TRBV5-4 and TRBJ2-1; 9 bases line up with TRBD2. Germline V gives CDR1 SGHNT, CDR2 YYREEE (reference sequence). This CDR3 has 13 residues. The V segment lost 9 bases and the J segment 5 bases; nucleotides outside the gene matches: 6.

V usage is TRBV29-1 and J usage is TRBJ2-7; TRBD1 matches at 8 bases. J was trimmed by 0 bases and V by 0 bases; bases with no gene match: 13. This CDR3 is built from 18 residues. Per germline, CDR1 SQVTM and CDR2 ANQGSEA. This CDR3 is CSVEDVGETGTGSYEQYF. CDR3 bases: TGCAGCGTTGAAGATGTCGGGGAAACCGGGACAGGCTCCTACGAGCAGTACTTC.

This sequence joins TRBV5-6 and TRBJ2-7; D unresolved. V was cut by 0 bases and J by 3 bases, with 10 bases left in between. Germline-derived CDR1 and CDR2 are SGHDT and YYEEEE. This CDR3 has 14 residues. The CDR3 DNA reads as TGTGCCAGCAGCTTGGTCGGTTCGGGCTACGAGCAGTACTTC. Its translation is CASSLVGSGYEQYF.

The CDR3 region is CASSVGSGAEQFF. CDR3 DNA: TGTGCCAGCAGCGTAGGAAGCGGGGCTGAGCAGTTCTTC. The chain combines TRBV9 with TRBJ2-1, with TRBD2 matching over 7 bases. V shed 0 bases, J shed 9 bases, and the junction held 3 bases outside the gene matches. Germline V lookup: CDR1 SGDLS, CDR2 YYNGEE. The CDR3 covers 13 residues.

In its sample, this clone was seen once. This chain links TRBV7-9 with TRBJ1-5, with D maybe TRBD1 (5 bases). Germline assignment: CDR1 SEHNR and CDR2 FQNEAQ (reference sequence). The CDR3 is made up of 14 amino acids. Trimming cost V 5 bases and J 5 bases, with 13 bases left between them. The CDR3 region has the DNA TGTGCCAGCAGCATCGGGACTTCCTATCAGCCCCAGCATTTT. As protein: CASSIGTSYQPQHF.

Only one count was recorded for this clone. This chain joins TRBV11-2 and TRBJ2-1; no firm D call. This CDR3 comprises 12 residues. V gave up 1 base and J gave up 9 bases, with 7 bases separating them. Germline values: CDR1 SGHAT, CDR2 FQNNGV. The CDR3 DNA sequence: TGTGCCAGCAGCTTAGGCGGTTCTGAGCAGTTCTTC. Its protein is CASSLGGSEQFF.

The chain has TRBV4-3 and TRBJ1-5, with unresolved D. The CDR3 totals 15 residues. The germline gives CDR1 LGHNA, CDR2 YSLEER. V was trimmed by 0 bases and J by 3 bases, leaving 9 bases between them. Here the CDR3 reads CASSQDGLTNQPQHF. DNA of the CDR3: TGCGCCAGCAGCCAAGATGGGCTGACCAATCAGCCCCAGCATTTT.

The rearrangement joins TRBV28 to TRBJ2-5; a weak D match, TRBD2 (6 bases). V dropped 3 bases and J dropped 0 bases, with 26 bases sitting between them. The CDR3 covers 20 residues. Germline CDR1 MDHEN, CDR2 SYDVKM. CDR3 residues: CASSLNSRRGLGPDQETQYF. The CDR3 nucleotides are TGTGCCAGCAGTTTGAATAGTCGAAGGGGACTGGGGCCTGACCAAGAGACCCAGTACTTC.

The CDR3 protein is CASSQDQGTYEQYF. The CDR3 nucleotides are TGCGCCAGCAGCCAAGATCAGGGCACCTACGAGCAGTACTTC. The V gene is TRBV4-3, the J gene TRBJ2-7; the D gene is possibly TRBD1 (5 bases). The CDR3 consists of 14 residues. Germline-derived CDR1 and CDR2 are LGHNA and YSLEER. Trimming pared 0 bases from V and 2 bases from J, leaving 8 bases between.

The chain has TRBV5-1 and TRBJ2-7; no clear D gene. Germline CDR1 SGHRS, CDR2 YFSETQ. The CDR3 runs to 16 residues. V lost 1 base, J lost 0 bases, and 14 bases lay in between. In DNA form, the CDR3 reads TGCGCCAGCAGCTTGTTTTATCCGGAGAGCTCCTACGAGCAGTACTTC. Protein sequence: CASSLFYPESSYEQYF.

The CDR3 DNA reads as TGTGCCAGTAGTATAGGGTGGGGGGGCTCCACCGGGGAGCTGTTTTTT. Its translation: CASSIGWGGSTGELFF. The chain combines TRBV19 with TRBJ2-2, with a possible D match to TRBD2 (7 bases). This CDR3 region has 16 residues. Trimming took 1 base from V and 4 from J, leaving 13 bases between them. Germline loops: CDR1 LNHDA, CDR2 SQIVND (reference sequence).

V and J are TRBV4-3 and TRBJ2-7, with TRBD2 matching over 10 bases. The CDR3 sequence is 16 residues long. The ends lost 0 bases at V and 4 bases at J; junction bases unmatched: 6. Germline-derived CDR1 and CDR2 are LGHNA and YSLEER. The DNA for the CDR3 is TGCGCCAGCAGCCAAGATATAAGGACTAGCGGATACGAGCAGTACTTC. Amino acid sequence: CASSQDIRTSGYEQYF.

This clone was detected a few times. V and J are TRBV9 and TRBJ2-5, with a tentative D call TRBD1 (6 bases). Germline loops: CDR1 SGDLS, CDR2 YYNGEE. Trimming shortened V by 4 bases and J by 1 base, and 14 bases separated the two germline ends. The CDR3 runs 15 residues. CDR3 coding DNA: TGTGCCAGCAGCCCAAACAGGGCCGGCCAAGAGACCCAGTACTTC. This codes for CASSPNRAGQETQYF.

The genes are TRBV7-6 and TRBJ2-7; 9 positions agree with TRBD1. From germline, CDR1 is SGHVS and CDR2 FNYEAQ. J gave up 2 bases and V 1 base, and 9 bases lay outside the gene matches. The CDR3 spans 17 residues. The CDR3 nucleotides are TGTGCCAGCAGCTTAGTATCCCGGGACAGGGCACCCTACGAGCAGTACTTC. Encoded protein: CASSLVSRDRAPYEQYF. Supplemented by reference TRBV7-6 and TRBJ2-7, the full variable domain reads GAGVSQSPRYKVTKRGQDVALRCDPISGHVSLYWYRQALGQGPEFLTYFNYEAQQDKSGLPNDRFSAERPEGSISTLTIQRTEQRDSAMYRCASSLVSRDRAPYEQYFGPGTRLTVT.

This chain uses TRBV28 with TRBJ1-5, with D tentatively TRBD1 (6 bases). Germline V lookup: CDR1 MDHEN, CDR2 SYDVKM. The CDR3 is 16 amino acids. The V gene lost 2 bases and the J gene lost 9 bases, with 20 bases spanning the gap. CDR3: CASSLPRGRGVWPQHF. As DNA, the CDR3 is TGTGCCAGCAGTTTACCCAGGGGAAGGGGTGTTTGGCCCCAGCATTTT.

V gene TRBV27 combines with J gene TRBJ2-5; 8 bases fit TRBD2. CDR3 length equals 15 residues. The germline gives CDR1 MNHEY, CDR2 SMNVEV (reference sequence). The trim removed 3 bases at V and 5 bases at J, leaving 8 bases unmatched. The CDR3 bases are TGTGCCAGCAGTTTGTCGAGCGGGGGAGGGGAGACCCAGTACTTC. Its protein is CASSLSSGGGETQYF.

The CDR3 spells CASSPGTHYEQYF. Written as DNA, the CDR3 is TGCGCCAGCAGTCCCGGGACTCATTACGAGCAGTACTTC. The rearrangement uses TRBV4-3 and TRBJ2-7, with a tentative D call TRBD2 (6 bases). The CDR3 totals 13 residues. Looked up from germline, CDR1 is LGHNA and CDR2 is YSLEER. The germline V and J ends were trimmed by 6 bases and 4 bases, with 13 bases remaining between them.